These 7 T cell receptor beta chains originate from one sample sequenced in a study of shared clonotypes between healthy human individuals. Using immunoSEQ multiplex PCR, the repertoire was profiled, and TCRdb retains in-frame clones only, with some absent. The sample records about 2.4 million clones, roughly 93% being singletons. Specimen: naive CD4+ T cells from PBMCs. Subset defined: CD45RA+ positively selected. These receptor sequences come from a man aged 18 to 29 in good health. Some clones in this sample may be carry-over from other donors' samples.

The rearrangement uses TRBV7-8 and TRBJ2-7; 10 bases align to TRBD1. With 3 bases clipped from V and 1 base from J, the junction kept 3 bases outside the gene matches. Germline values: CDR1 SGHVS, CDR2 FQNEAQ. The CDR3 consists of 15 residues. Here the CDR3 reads CASSFGTGASYEQYF. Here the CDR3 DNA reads TGTGCCAGCAGCTTCGGGACAGGGGCTTCCTACGAGCAGTACTTC.

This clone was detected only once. CDR3 DNA sequence: TGTGCCAGCAGACAACGACTAGCGGGAAACACCGGGGAGCTGTTTTTT. It codes for CASRQRLAGNTGELFF. The chain joins TRBV7-6 to TRBJ2-2; 11 nucleotides match TRBD2. CDR1 and CDR2 (germline): SGHVS, FNYEAQ. CDR3 length: 16 residues. V trimming: 6 bases; J trimming: 2 bases; junction bases outside the gene matches: 5.

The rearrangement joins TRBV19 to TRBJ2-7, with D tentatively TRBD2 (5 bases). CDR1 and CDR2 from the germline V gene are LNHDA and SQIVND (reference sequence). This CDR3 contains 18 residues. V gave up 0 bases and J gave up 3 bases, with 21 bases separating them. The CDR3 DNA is TGTGCCAGTAGTATAGATGGTAGGCAAAAGGGTGGAGGCTACGAGCAGTACTTC. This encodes CASSIDGRQKGGGYEQYF.

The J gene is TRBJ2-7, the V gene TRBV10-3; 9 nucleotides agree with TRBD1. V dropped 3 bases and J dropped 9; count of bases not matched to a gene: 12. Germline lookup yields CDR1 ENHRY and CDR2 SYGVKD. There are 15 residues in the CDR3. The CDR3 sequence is CAISEGRDRGFGQYF. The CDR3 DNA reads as TGTGCCATCAGTGAAGGTCGAGACAGGGGGTTTGGGCAGTACTTC.

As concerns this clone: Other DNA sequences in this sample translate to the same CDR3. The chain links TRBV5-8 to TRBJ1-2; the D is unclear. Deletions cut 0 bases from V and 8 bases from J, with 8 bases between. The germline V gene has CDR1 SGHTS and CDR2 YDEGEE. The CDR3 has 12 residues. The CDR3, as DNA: TGTGCCAGCAGCTTGGACATCAGCGGCTACACCTTC. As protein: CASSLDISGYTF.

CDR3 residues: CASSDSGTGRTGELFF. The CDR3 DNA sequence: TGTGCCAGCAGTGACTCGGGGACAGGGAGGACCGGGGAGCTGTTTTTT. The chain employs TRBV7-9 and TRBJ2-2, with TRBD1 matching over 9 bases. The CDR3 length is 16 residues. Germline loops: CDR1 SEHNR, CDR2 FQNEAQ (reference sequence). Trimming cost V 6 bases and J 5 bases; bases outside gene matches: 10.

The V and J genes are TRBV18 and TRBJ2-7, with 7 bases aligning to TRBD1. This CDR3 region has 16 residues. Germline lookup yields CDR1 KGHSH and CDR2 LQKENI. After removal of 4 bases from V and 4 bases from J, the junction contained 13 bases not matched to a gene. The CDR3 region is CASSLTRDSSTYEQYF. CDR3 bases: TGTGCCAGCTCACTGACCCGGGACAGCTCTACTTACGAGCAGTACTTC. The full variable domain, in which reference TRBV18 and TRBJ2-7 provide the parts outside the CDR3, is NAGVMQNPRHLVRRRGQEARLRCSPMKGHSHVYWYRQLPEEGLKFMVYLQKENIIDESGMPKERFSAEFPKEGPSILRIQQVVRGDSAAYFCASSLTRDSSTYEQYFGPGTRLTVT.